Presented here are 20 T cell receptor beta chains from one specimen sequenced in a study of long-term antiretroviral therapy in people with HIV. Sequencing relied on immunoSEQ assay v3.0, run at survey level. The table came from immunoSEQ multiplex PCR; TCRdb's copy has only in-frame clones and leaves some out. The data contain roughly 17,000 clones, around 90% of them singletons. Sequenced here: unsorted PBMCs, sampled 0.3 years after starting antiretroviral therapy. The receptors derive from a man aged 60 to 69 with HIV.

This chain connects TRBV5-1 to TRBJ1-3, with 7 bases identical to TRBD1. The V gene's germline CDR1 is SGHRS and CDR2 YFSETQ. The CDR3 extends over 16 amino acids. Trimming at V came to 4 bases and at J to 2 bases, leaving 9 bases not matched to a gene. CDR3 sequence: CASSQTTGRAGNTIYF. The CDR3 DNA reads TGCGCCAGCAGCCAGACGACAGGGAGGGCTGGAAACACCATATATTTT.

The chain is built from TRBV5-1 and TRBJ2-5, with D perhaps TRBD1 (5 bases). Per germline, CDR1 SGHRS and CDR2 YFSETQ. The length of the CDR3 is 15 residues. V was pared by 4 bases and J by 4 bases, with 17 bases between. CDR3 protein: CASSDPGYELETQYF. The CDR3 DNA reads TGCGCCAGCAGCGACCCAGGGTACGAGTTAGAGACCCAGTACTTC.

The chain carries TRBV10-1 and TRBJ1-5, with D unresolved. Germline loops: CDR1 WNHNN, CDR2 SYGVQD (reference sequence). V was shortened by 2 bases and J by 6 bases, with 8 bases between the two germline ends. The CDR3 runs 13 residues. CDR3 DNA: TGCGCCAGCAGTGAGAGCCTGGCTCAGCCCCAGCATTTT. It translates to CASSESLAQPQHF.

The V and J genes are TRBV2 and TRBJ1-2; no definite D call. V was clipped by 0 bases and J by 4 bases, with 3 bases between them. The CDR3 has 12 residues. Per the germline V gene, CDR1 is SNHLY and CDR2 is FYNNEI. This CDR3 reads CASSEASYGYTF. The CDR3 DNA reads TGTGCCAGCAGTGAAGCCTCCTATGGCTACACCTTC.

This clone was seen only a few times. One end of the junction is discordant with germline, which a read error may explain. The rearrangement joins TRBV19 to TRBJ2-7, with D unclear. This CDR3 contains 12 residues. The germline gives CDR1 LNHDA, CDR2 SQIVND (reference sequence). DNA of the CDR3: TGTGCCAGTAGTGACGCAGGACCTTTACCCACCTTC. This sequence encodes CASSDAGPLPTF.

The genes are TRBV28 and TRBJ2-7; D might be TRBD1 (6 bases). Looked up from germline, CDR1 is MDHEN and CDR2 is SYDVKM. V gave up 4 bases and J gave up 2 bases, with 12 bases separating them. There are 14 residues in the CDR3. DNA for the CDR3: TGTGCCAGCAGTTCCGTCACAGGGACCTACGAGCAGTACTTC. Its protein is CASSSVTGTYEQYF.

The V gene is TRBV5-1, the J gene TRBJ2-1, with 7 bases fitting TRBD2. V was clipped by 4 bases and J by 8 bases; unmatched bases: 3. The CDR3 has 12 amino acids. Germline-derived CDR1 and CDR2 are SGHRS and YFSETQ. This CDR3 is CASSNSGYEQFF. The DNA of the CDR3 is TGCGCCAGCAGCAATAGCGGGTATGAGCAGTTCTTC.

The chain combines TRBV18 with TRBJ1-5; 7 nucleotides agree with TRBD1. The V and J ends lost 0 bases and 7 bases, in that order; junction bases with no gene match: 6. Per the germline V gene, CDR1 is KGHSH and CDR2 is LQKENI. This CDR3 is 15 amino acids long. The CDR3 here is CASSPPGQVEQPQHF. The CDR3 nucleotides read TGTGCCAGCTCACCACCTGGACAGGTAGAACAGCCCCAGCATTTT. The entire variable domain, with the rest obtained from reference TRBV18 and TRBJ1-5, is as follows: NAGVMQNPRHLVRRRGQEARLRCSPMKGHSHVYWYRQLPEEGLKFMVYLQKENIIDESGMPKERFSAEFPKEGPSILRIQQVVRGDSAAYFCASSPPGQVEQPQHFGDGTRLSIL.

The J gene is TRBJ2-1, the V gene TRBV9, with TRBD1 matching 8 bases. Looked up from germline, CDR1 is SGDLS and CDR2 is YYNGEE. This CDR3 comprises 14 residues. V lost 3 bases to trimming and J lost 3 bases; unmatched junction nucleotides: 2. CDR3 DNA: TGTGCCAGCAGCGCGGGACAGGTCTACAATGAGCAGTTCTTC. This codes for CASSAGQVYNEQFF. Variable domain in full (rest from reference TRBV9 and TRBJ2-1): DSGVTQTPKHLITATGQRVTLRCSPRSGDLSVYWYQQSLDQGLQFLIQYYNGEERAKGNILERFSAQQFPDLHSELNLSSLELGDSALYFCASSAGQVYNEQFFGPGTRLTVL.

The CDR3 is CASSARAVYNEQFF. In nucleotides, the CDR3 is TGTGCCAGCAGCGCAAGGGCGGTATACAATGAGCAGTTCTTC. The chain joins TRBV7-2 to TRBJ2-1; D is ambiguous. The CDR3 extends over 14 amino acids. V lost 5 bases to trimming and J lost 4 bases, with 12 bases between them. Germline assignment: CDR1 SGHTA and CDR2 FQGNSA.

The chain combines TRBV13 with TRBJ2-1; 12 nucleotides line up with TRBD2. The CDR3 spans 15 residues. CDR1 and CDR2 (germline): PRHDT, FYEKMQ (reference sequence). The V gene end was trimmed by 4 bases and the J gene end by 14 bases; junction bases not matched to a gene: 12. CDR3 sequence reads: CASSSSTSGRTLKFF. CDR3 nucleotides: TGTGCCAGCAGCTCCAGTACTAGCGGGAGGACCCTTAAGTTCTTC.

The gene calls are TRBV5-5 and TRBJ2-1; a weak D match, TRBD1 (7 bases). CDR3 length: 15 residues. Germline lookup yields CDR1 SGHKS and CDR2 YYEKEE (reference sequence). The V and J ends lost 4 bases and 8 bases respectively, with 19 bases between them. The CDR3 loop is CASSPGGTVIYEQFF. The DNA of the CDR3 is TGTGCCAGCAGCCCGGGCGGGACAGTAATATATGAGCAGTTCTTC.

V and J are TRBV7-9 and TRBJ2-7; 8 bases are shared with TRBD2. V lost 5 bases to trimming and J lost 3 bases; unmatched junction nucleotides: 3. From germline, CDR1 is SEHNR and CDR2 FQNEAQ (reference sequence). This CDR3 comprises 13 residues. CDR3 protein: CASSPSGGYEQYF. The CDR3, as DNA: TGTGCCAGCAGCCCGAGCGGGGGCTACGAGCAGTACTTC.

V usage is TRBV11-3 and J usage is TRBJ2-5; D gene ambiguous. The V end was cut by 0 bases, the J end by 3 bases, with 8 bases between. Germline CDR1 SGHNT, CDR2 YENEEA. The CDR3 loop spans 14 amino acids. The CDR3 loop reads CASSLDGQKETQYF. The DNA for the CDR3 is TGTGCCAGCAGCTTAGATGGGCAAAAAGAGACCCAGTACTTC.

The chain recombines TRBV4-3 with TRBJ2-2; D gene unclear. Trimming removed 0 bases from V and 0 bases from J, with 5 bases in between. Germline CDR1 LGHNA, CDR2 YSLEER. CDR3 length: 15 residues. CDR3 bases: TGCGCCAGCAGCCAAGATGGGGCGAACACCGGGGAGCTGTTTTTT. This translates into CASSQDGANTGELFF.

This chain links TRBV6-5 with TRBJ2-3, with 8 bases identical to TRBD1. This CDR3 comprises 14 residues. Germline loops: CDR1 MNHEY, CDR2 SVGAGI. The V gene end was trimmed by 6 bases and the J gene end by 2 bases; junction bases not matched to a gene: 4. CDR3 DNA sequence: TGTGCCAGCAGGTGGACAGGGAACACAGATACGCAGTATTTT. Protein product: CASRWTGNTDTQYF.

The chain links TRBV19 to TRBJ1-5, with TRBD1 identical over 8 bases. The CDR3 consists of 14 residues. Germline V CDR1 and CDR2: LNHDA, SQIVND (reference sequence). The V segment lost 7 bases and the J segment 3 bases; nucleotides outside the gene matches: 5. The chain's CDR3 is CASKDRVPNQPQHF. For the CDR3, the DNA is TGTGCCAGTAAGGACAGGGTCCCCAATCAGCCCCAGCATTTT.

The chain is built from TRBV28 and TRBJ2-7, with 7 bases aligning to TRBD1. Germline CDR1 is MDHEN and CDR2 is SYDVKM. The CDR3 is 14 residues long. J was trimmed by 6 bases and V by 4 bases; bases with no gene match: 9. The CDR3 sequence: CASSSPTGLGEQYF. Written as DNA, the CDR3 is TGTGCCAGCAGTTCCCCGACAGGGCTCGGCGAGCAGTACTTC. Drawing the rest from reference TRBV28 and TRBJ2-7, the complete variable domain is DVKVTQSSRYLVKRTGEKVFLECVQDMDHENMFWYRQDPGLGLRLIYFSYDVKMKEKGDIPEGYSVSREKKERFSLILESASTNQTSMYLCASSSPTGLGEQYFGPGTRLTVT.

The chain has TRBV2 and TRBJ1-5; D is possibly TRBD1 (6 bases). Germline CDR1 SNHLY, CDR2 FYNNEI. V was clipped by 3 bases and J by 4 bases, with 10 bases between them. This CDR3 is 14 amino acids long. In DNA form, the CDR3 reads TGTGCCAGCAGTGATGAGGGGGAAAATCAGCCCCAGCATTTT. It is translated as CASSDEGENQPQHF.

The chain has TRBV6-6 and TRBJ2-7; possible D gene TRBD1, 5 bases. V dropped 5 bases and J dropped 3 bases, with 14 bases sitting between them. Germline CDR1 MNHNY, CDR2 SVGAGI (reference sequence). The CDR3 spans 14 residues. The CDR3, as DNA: TGTGCCAGCAGTCAGGGTTCGCTGATCTACGAGCAGTACTTC. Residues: CASSQGSLIYEQYF.